This T cell receptor beta chain was sequenced during a study of early T cells in non-severe SARS-CoV-2 infection. Overall study context: Unsorted whole blood bulk RNA was sequenced, with unpaired chains.

In this sample, this clonotype turned up many times. Its antigen is not known. Researchers tagged individual cDNA molecules with unique molecular identifiers. TCRdb redid the calling of the 5' RACE reads with MiXCR, one entry per CDR3 protein. The table shows approximately 80,000 distinct CDR3 sequences, with 10% to 15% occurring only once. Losses at the gene ends were 6 bases for V and 8 bases for J; bases not matched to a gene: 8. This CDR3 is 13 amino acids long. Looked up from germline, CDR1 is SQVTM and CDR2 is ANQGSEA. Study-level results: Reliance on VDJdb matching favored anti-spike CD8 responses; private and CD4 specificities were missed.

The rearrangement uses TRBV29-1 and TRBJ2-1; 9 nucleotides agree with TRBD1. Input material: whole blood. The TCR comes from an adult who was a healthcare worker with PCR-confirmed SARS-CoV-2 infection or an uninfected control (not recorded which). The CDR3 region is CSVEGTGKDEQFF. CDR3 coding DNA: TGCAGCGTCGAGGGGACAGGGAAAGATGAGCAGTTCTTC.